Listed below are T cell receptor beta chains from one sample, sequenced in a study of T cell repertoires in cytomegalovirus infection. TCRdb re-called the reads with MiXCR, one entry per CDR3 protein. The profile shows about 450,000 distinct CDR3 sequences, approximately 32% of them singletons. What was sequenced was PBMCs. The receptors stem from a human donor in good health (CMV status not recorded). Some clones in this sample may be carry-over from other donors' samples. Both conserved end residues are trimmed from each CDR3. A D gene is named only where the DNA matches it firmly.

d_call	j_call	v_call	cdr3_aa
NA	TRBJ1-2	TRBV7-6	ASSTLPGGNYGYT
NA	TRBJ2-7	TRBV7-6	ASRQESWSEQY
NA	TRBJ1-5	TRBV4-1	ASSQDPLGMTQPQH
NA	TRBJ2-7	TRBV6-6	ASMKVSPPYEQY
TRBD2	TRBJ2-7	TRBV14	ASSHGFSGGCYEQY
NA	TRBJ1-1	TRBV5-1	ASSLAPGYVAEAF
NA	TRBJ1-4	TRBV7-2	ASSLGGGQLSEKLF
NA	TRBJ2-1	TRBV4-2	ASSPSRGGDEQF
NA	TRBJ2-1	TRBV6-4	ASSDSTALDEQF
NA	TRBJ1-3	TRBV29-1	SVSGTHSGNTIY
TRBD2	TRBJ2-1	TRBV4-1	ASSQGGLAGYNEQF
NA	TRBJ1-5	TRBV2	ASSEVPRNQPQH
NA	TRBJ1-6	TRBV14	ASSQVGGASPLH
NA	TRBJ2-2	TRBV18	ASSSKESGELF
NA	TRBJ2-7	TRBV23-1	ATTGLGAYEQY
NA	TRBJ1-1	TRBV18	ASSPAQRANTEAF
TRBD1	TRBJ1-2	TRBV27	ASSFTDRSNYGYT
TRBD1	TRBJ2-1	TRBV6-5	ARSGQPGTAQRDNEQF
NA	TRBJ1-1	TRBV10-2	ASSESLGSAQKRRRAF
TRBD1	TRBJ1-1	TRBV5-4	ASSLDRGDTEAF
TRBD1	TRBJ1-5	TRBV19	ASSMLGDRGPSNQPQH
TRBD1	TRBJ1-2	TRBV5-3	ASTWTGVGYT